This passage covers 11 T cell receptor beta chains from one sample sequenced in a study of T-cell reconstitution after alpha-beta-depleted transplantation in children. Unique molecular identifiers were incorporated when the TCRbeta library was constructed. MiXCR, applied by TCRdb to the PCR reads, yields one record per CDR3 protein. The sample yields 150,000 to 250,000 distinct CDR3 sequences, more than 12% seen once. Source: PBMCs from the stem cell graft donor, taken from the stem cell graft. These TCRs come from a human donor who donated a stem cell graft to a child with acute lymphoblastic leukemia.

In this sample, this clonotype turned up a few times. The CDR3 sequence: CASRPGLAATYNEQFF. CDR3 DNA: TGTGCCAGCAGACCAGGACTAGCGGCAACCTACAATGAGCAGTTCTTC. V gene TRBV3-1 combines with J gene TRBJ2-1; 10 nucleotides agree with TRBD2. From germline, CDR1 is LGHDT and CDR2 YNNKEL (reference sequence). The CDR3 has 16 amino acids. V was clipped by 6 bases and J by 2 bases; unmatched bases: 7.

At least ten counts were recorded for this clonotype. CDR3 residues: CASSPLAGVTGELFF. CDR3 nucleotide sequence: TGTGCCAGCTCACCGCTAGCGGGAGTTACCGGGGAGCTGTTTTTT. The chain carries TRBV18 and TRBJ2-2; 10 bases align to TRBD2. Looked up from germline, CDR1 is KGHSH and CDR2 is LQKENI. The CDR3 has 15 residues. V lost 3 bases and J lost 5; bases outside the gene matches: 3.

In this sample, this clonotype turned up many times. The CDR3 here is CASSPLSGGSYEQYF. CDR3 sequence (DNA): TGTGCCAGCAGCCCTCTGAGCGGGGGTTCCTACGAGCAGTACTTC. J is TRBJ2-7 and V is TRBV7-6; 8 bases map to TRBD2. Germline loops: CDR1 SGHVS, CDR2 FNYEAQ. With 5 bases clipped from V and 1 base from J, the junction kept 7 bases outside the gene matches. The CDR3 extends over 15 amino acids.

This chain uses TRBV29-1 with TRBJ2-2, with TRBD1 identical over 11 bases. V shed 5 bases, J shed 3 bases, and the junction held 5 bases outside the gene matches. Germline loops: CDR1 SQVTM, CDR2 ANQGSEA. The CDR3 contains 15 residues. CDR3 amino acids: CSVHLGQGDTGELFF. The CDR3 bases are TGCAGCGTTCACCTGGGACAGGGGGACACCGGGGAGCTGTTTTTT.

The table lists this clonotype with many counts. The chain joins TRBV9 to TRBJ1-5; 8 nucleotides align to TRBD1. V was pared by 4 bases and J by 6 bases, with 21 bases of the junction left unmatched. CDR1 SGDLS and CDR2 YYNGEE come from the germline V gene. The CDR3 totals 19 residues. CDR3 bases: TGTGCCAGCAGCCAAAGGACAGGGAGTTTGGGAGATCTACTTCAGCCCCAGCATTTT. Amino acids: CASSQRTGSLGDLLQPQHF.

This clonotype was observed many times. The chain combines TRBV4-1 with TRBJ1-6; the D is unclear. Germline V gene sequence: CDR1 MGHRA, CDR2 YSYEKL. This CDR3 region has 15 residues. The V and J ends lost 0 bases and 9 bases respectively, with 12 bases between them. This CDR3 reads CASSQDRGGFSPLHF. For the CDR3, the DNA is TGCGCCAGCAGCCAAGATCGAGGAGGGTTTTCACCCCTCCACTTT.

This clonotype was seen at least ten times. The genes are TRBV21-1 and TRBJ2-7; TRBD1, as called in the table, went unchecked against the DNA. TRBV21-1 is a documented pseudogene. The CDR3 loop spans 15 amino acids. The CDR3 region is CASPPFCGSTYEQYF. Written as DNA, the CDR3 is TGTGCCAGTCCCCCCTTCTGCGGTTCAACCTACGAGCAGTACTTC.

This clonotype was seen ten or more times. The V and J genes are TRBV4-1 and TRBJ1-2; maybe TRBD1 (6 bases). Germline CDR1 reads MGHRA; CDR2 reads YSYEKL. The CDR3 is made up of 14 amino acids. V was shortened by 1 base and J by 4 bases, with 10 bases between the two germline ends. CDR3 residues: CASSQGGGSYGYTF. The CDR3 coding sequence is TGCGCCAGCAGCCAAGGAGGGGGGAGCTATGGCTACACCTTC.

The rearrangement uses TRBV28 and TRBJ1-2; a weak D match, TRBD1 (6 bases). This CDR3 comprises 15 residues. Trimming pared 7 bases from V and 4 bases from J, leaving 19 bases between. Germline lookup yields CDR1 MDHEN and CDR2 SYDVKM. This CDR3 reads CASTDRQGPLYGYTF. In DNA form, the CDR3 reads TGTGCCAGCACAGACAGGCAGGGACCTCTCTATGGCTACACCTTC.

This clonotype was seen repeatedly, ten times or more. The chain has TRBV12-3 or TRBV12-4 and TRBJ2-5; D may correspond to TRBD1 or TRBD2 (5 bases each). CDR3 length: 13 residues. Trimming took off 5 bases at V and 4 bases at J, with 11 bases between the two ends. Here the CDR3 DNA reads TGTGCCAGCAGTGTCCGGGGCCGAGAGACCCAGTACTTC. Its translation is CASSVRGRETQYF.

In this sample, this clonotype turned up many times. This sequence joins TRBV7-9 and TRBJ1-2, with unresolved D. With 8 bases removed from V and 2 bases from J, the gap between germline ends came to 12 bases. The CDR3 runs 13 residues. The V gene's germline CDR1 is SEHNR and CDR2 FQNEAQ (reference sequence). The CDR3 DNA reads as TGTGCCAGCTCGAAGGACCACAACTATGGCTACACCTTC. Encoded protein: CASSKDHNYGYTF.